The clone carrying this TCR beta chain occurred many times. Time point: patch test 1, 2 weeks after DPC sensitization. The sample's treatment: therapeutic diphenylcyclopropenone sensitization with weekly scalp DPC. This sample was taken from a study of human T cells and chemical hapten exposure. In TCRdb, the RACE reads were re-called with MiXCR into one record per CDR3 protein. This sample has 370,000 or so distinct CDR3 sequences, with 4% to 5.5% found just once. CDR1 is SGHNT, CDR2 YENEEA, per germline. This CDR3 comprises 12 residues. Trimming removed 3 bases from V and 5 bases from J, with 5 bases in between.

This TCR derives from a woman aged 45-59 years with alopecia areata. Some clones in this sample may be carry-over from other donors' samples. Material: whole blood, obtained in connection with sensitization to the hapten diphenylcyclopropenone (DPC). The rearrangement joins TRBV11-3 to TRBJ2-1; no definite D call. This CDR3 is CASSFLDNEQFF. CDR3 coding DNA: TGTGCCAGCAGCTTTCTGGACAATGAGCAGTTCTTC.